The 27 T cell receptor beta chains given below trace back to one sample, sequenced in a study of blood T cell repertoires in COVID-19. The data were produced by immunoSEQ multiplex PCR, yet TCRdb's version contains in-frame clones alone and is incomplete. The sample shows around 340,000 clones, 86% of them seen only once. Sample: peripheral blood. The receptors were gathered from a woman in her sixties with COVID-19, enrolled during active disease.

The chain is built from TRBV6-5 and TRBJ1-1; 11 nucleotides line up with TRBD1. The CDR3 runs 16 residues. V trimming: 4 bases; J trimming: 7 bases; junction bases outside the gene matches: 11. CDR1 MNHEY and CDR2 SVGAGI come from the germline V gene. Here the CDR3 reads CASSSLSGQGAGEAFF. The CDR3 DNA reads TGTGCCAGCAGTTCCCTTTCCGGACAGGGGGCGGGTGAAGCTTTCTTT.

The chain links TRBV18 to TRBJ1-1; TRBD1 is a possible D gene (6 bases). V shed 2 bases and J shed 2 bases, with 9 bases lying between them. The CDR3 consists of 14 residues. In germline, CDR1 is KGHSH, CDR2 LQKENI. CDR3 sequence reads: CASSPRTENTEAFF. CDR3 nucleotide sequence: TGTGCCAGCTCACCAAGGACAGAAAACACTGAAGCTTTCTTT.

V gene TRBV30 combines with J gene TRBJ1-5; tentative D call: TRBD1 (5 bases). Trimming pared 3 bases from V and 0 bases from J, leaving 9 bases between. The CDR3 is made up of 14 amino acids. CDR1 GTSNPN and CDR2 SVGIG come from the germline V gene (reference sequence). CDR3 residues: CAWSQGHSNQPQHF. The CDR3, as DNA: TGTGCCTGGAGCCAGGGTCATAGCAATCAGCCCCAGCATTTT.

In DNA, the CDR3 is TGTGCCAGCAGGACTGCCAATGAGCAGTTCTTC. Residues: CASRTANEQFF. J is TRBJ2-1 and V is TRBV5-5, with D uncertain. Germline assignment: CDR1 SGHKS and CDR2 YYEKEE (reference sequence). The CDR3 has 11 residues. The germline V and J ends were trimmed by 5 bases and 6 bases, with 6 bases remaining between them.

The chain has TRBV10-3 and TRBJ1-4; possible D gene TRBD1, 5 bases. The CDR3 extends over 12 amino acids. V gave up 7 bases and J gave up 4 bases, with 7 bases separating them. Germline V gives CDR1 ENHRY, CDR2 SYGVKD. CDR3 sequence reads: CAITGNNEKLFF. CDR3 DNA: TGTGCCATCACAGGGAATAATGAAAAACTGTTTTTT.

Only a few counts were recorded for this clone. The chain uses TRBV5-1 and TRBJ1-1; a weak D match, TRBD1 (5 bases). Trimming took off 4 bases at V and 0 bases at J, with 16 bases between the two ends. CDR1 SGHRS and CDR2 YFSETQ come from the germline V gene. There are 16 residues in the CDR3. CDR3 amino acids: CASSIRLQALNTEAFF. For the CDR3, the DNA is TGCGCCAGCAGCATAAGATTACAGGCCTTGAACACTGAAGCTTTCTTT.

V gene TRBV1 combines with J gene TRBJ1-2; no DNA check was done on the table's D call, TRBD1. TRBV1 is tagged as a pseudogene. CDR3 length equals 17 residues. DNA for the CDR3: TGCACCAGCAGCCAAGGGTTACAGGGGGCCCCTAACTATGGCTACACCTTC. This encodes CTSSQGLQGAPNYGYTF.

This chain joins TRBV5-4 and TRBJ1-1, with D uncertain. This CDR3 comprises 14 residues. The V end was cut by 2 bases, the J end by 1 base, with 9 bases between. Germline CDR1 SGHNT, CDR2 YYREEE (reference sequence). The CDR3 is CASSLSQANTEAFF. The CDR3 DNA sequence: TGTGCCAGCAGCTTATCCCAGGCGAACACTGAAGCTTTCTTT.

This chain joins TRBV15 and TRBJ2-7; no clear D gene. Germline CDR1 LNHNV, CDR2 YYDKDF (reference sequence). V shed 1 base and J shed 0 bases, with 7 bases lying between them. This CDR3 contains 14 residues. The CDR3 bases are TGTGCCACCAGCAGAGCTCTGAGCTCCTACGAGCAGTACTTC. Translated, it gives CATSRALSSYEQYF.

This clone showed up just a few times. J is TRBJ1-3 and V is TRBV5-1; no clear D. CDR1 is SGHRS, CDR2 YFSETQ, per germline. CDR3 length equals 13 residues. V shed 3 bases and J shed 3 bases, with 7 bases lying between them. CDR3 loop: CASSWAGGNTIYF. CDR3 coding DNA: TGCGCCAGCAGCTGGGCAGGTGGAAACACCATATATTTT.

Details on this clone: The same CDR3 is also encoded by other DNA sequences in this sample. The rearrangement uses TRBV6-5 and TRBJ1-1; D not resolved. Germline V CDR1 and CDR2: MNHEY, SVGAGI. V lost 5 bases and J 2 bases, leaving 9 bases between the germline ends. CDR3 length equals 13 residues. CDR3 DNA: TGTGCCAGCAGTCCCCCGGGAAACACTGAAGCTTTCTTT. This codes for CASSPPGNTEAFF.

The chain links TRBV9 to TRBJ1-2; unclear D gene. This CDR3 comprises 14 residues. V shed 0 bases and J shed 4 bases, with 10 bases lying between them. Per germline, CDR1 SGDLS and CDR2 YYNGEE. CDR3 region: CASSVDPGGYGYTF. The CDR3 bases are TGTGCCAGCAGCGTAGATCCAGGTGGCTATGGCTACACCTTC.

V gene TRBV18 combines with J gene TRBJ2-6; D gene ambiguous. Trimming stripped 3 bases from V and 0 bases from J, with 12 bases between. The CDR3 totals 17 residues. Per germline, CDR1 KGHSH and CDR2 LQKENI. In nucleotides, the CDR3 is TGTGCCAGCTCACCTCAGGTTCCCCTCTCTGGGGCCAACGTCCTGACTTTC. Amino acid sequence: CASSPQVPLSGANVLTF.

The genes are TRBV6-5 and TRBJ1-3; TRBD1 might be the D (6 bases). CDR1 and CDR2 from the germline V gene are MNHEY and SVGAGI. Trimming removed 5 bases at V and 3 bases at J, with 14 bases between. The CDR3 has 15 residues. This CDR3 is CASSPPGHGGNTIYF. In DNA, the CDR3 is TGTGCCAGCAGTCCACCGGGACACGGTGGAAACACCATATATTTT.

J is TRBJ1-1 and V is TRBV6-6; D call uncertain. Germline lookup yields CDR1 MNHNY and CDR2 SVGAGI (reference sequence). The ends were cut back, 5 bases at V and 1 base at J, with 11 bases in the middle. The CDR3 covers 14 residues. The CDR3 sequence: CASSLPGGNTEAFF. CDR3 DNA sequence: TGTGCCAGCAGTCTACCCGGCGGGAACACTGAAGCTTTCTTT.

The V gene is TRBV4-2, the J gene TRBJ2-3; 9 bases are a match to TRBD2. The V gene end was trimmed by 2 bases and the J gene end by 4 bases; junction bases not matched to a gene: 13. From germline, CDR1 is LGHNA and CDR2 YNFKEQ. The CDR3 runs to 18 residues. CDR3 sequence (DNA): TGTGCCAGCAGCCAATCGAGCGGGGGGACGAGCGCCCCAGATACGCAGTATTTT. It translates to CASSQSSGGTSAPDTQYF.

The CDR3 loop is CASSQDHREGWYGYTF. DNA of the CDR3: TGCGCCAGCAGCCAAGATCACAGGGAAGGGTGGTATGGCTACACCTTC. This chain uses TRBV4-1 with TRBJ1-2; D might be TRBD1 (6 bases). Between the trimmed V and J ends, which lost 0 bases and 5 bases, there was a span of 16 bases. The CDR3 contains 16 residues. Looked up from germline, CDR1 is MGHRA and CDR2 is YSYEKL.

The chain is built from TRBV11-1 and TRBJ1-2, with a tentative D call TRBD1 (6 bases). The V gene lost 5 bases and the J gene lost 8 bases, with 15 bases spanning the gap. The CDR3 is 13 residues long. Per germline, CDR1 SGHAT and CDR2 FQDESV (reference sequence). CDR3: CASSQQGSGGYTF. The CDR3 DNA sequence: TGTGCCAGCAGCCAACAGGGATCTGGAGGCTACACCTTC.

As regards this clone: Within the sample, other DNA sequences also encode this same CDR3. The V and J genes are TRBV27 and TRBJ2-5; 7 positions match TRBD1. CDR3 length equals 14 residues. From germline, CDR1 is MNHEY and CDR2 SMNVEV (reference sequence). The ends lost 0 bases at V and 2 bases at J; junction bases unmatched: 0. The CDR3 DNA reads as TGTGCCAGCAGTTTATCCAGGGGGCAAGAGACCCAGTACTTC. This sequence encodes CASSLSRGQETQYF.

This clone was seen just once. The chain uses TRBV30 and TRBJ1-2; TRBD1 is a possible D gene (6 bases). The length of the CDR3 is 13 residues. Germline assignment: CDR1 GTSNPN and CDR2 SVGIG (reference sequence). The V and J ends lost 1 base and 7 bases respectively, with 13 bases between them. In nucleotides, the CDR3 is TGTGCCTGGAGTGCGTGGCAGGGGTCTGGCTACACCTTC. Translation gives CAWSAWQGSGYTF.

This clone appeared many times. The chain recombines TRBV13 with TRBJ1-2, with a possible D match to TRBD1 (6 bases). V lost 3 bases and J lost 0, with 23 bases in between. This CDR3 is 19 amino acids long. Germline V lookup: CDR1 PRHDT, CDR2 FYEKMQ (reference sequence). DNA of the CDR3: TGTGCCAGCAGCTTGCTTGGGTGGGGGCAGACGGATGCTAACTATGGCTACACCTTC. As protein: CASSLLGWGQTDANYGYTF.

This chain links TRBV6-1 with TRBJ1-2; D is unclear. The CDR3 spans 14 residues. Trimming stripped 3 bases from V and 4 bases from J, with 12 bases between. CDR1 and CDR2 from the germline V gene are MNHNS and SASEGT. The CDR3 nucleotides are TGTGCCAGCAGTGATAGTTCCGCCGGCTATGGCTACACCTTC. Translating gives CASSDSSAGYGYTF.

The chain has TRBV18 and TRBJ2-1; no reliable D call. The CDR3 is 16 residues long. Germline CDR1 and CDR2: KGHSH and LQKENI. V was clipped by 3 bases and J by 3 bases, with 15 bases between them. DNA for the CDR3: TGTGCCAGCTCACCTCTCCCAGCGAGACTCTACAATGAGCAGTTCTTC. Translating it yields CASSPLPARLYNEQFF.

This clone is a singleton in its sample. One end of the junction does not line up with germline, which may come from a read error. The chain combines TRBV18 with TRBJ1-2; 8 bases fit TRBD1. This CDR3 has 15 amino acids. Germline loops: CDR1 KGHSH, CDR2 LQKENI. CDR3 nucleotide sequence: TGTGCCAGCTCACCAACGACACCCGACAGGGGCCGCCCCTCCTTC. Residues: CASSPTTPDRGRPSF.

This chain connects TRBV12-1 to TRBJ2-1; the D call of TRBD2 is as the table states it, not checked on the DNA. TRBV12-1 is listed as a pseudogene. The CDR3 covers 13 residues. CDR3 sequence: CASSSSTSHEQFF. CDR3 in DNA: TGTGCCAGCAGCTCCTCGACTAGCCATGAGCAGTTCTTC.

V is TRBV19 and J is TRBJ1-2; a weak D match, TRBD1 (6 bases). Germline V gives CDR1 LNHDA, CDR2 SQIVND (reference sequence). CDR3 length: 14 residues. Trimming shortened V by 1 base and J by 4 bases, and 10 bases separated the two germline ends. CDR3 residues: CASSIVGTPYGYTF. For the CDR3, the DNA is TGTGCCAGTAGTATAGTCGGGACACCCTATGGCTACACCTTC.

The CDR3 DNA sequence: TGTGCCAGCAGCCTGGGACAGGGGGCGACCGGGGAGCTGTTTTTT. Translated, it gives CASSLGQGATGELFF. This chain uses TRBV7-9 with TRBJ2-2, with 12 bases matching TRBD1. The CDR3 length is 15 residues. The V segment lost 5 bases and the J segment 5 bases; nucleotides outside the gene matches: 3. Germline values: CDR1 SEHNR, CDR2 FQNEAQ (reference sequence).